A single sample gave rise to the 10 T cell receptor beta chains below, sequenced in a study of blood T cell repertoires in COVID-19. Generated by immunoSEQ multiplex PCR, the TCRdb table keeps only in-frame clones and is missing some. The data hold fewer than 350,000 clones, with over 75% observed a single time. What was sequenced was peripheral blood. The source of these receptors is a human donor in a cohort sampled during active COVID-19.

The rearrangement links TRBV10-2 to TRBJ1-2, with TRBD1 identical over 8 bases. The V gene end was trimmed by 2 bases and the J gene end by 4 bases; junction bases not matched to a gene: 6. CDR1 and CDR2 from the germline V gene are WSHSY and SAAADI. The CDR3 runs to 15 residues. The CDR3 DNA reads TGCGCCAGCAGTGAGGTTCCAGGGGGCGGCTATGGCTACACCTTC. As protein: CASSEVPGGGYGYTF.

The chain is built from TRBV12-3 or TRBV12-4 and TRBJ1-2; maybe TRBD1 (5 bases). Trimming stripped 5 bases from V and 7 bases from J, with 11 bases between. The CDR3 loop spans 12 amino acids. DNA of the CDR3: TGTGCCAGCAGTCCCAGGGTAAGTGGCTACACCTTC. Residues: CASSPRVSGYTF.

The V call is TRBV3-1 (or the pseudogene TRBV3-2), the J call TRBJ2-4; TRBD1 might be the D (6 bases). V shed 4 bases and J shed 2 bases, with 15 bases lying between them. Looked up from germline, CDR1 is LGHDT and CDR2 is YNNKEL (reference sequence). This CDR3 has 16 amino acids. The CDR3: CASSLGTFGPKNIQYF. The DNA for the CDR3 is TGTGCCAGCAGCCTTGGGACATTCGGGCCCAAAAACATTCAGTACTTC.

V and J are TRBV29-1 and TRBJ1-2; TRBD1 aligns across 9 bases. This CDR3 comprises 14 residues. Germline V gene sequence: CDR1 SQVTM, CDR2 ANQGSEA. Trimming removed 5 bases from V and 4 bases from J; junction bases left unmatched: 8. CDR3 region: CSVPPRTGVYGYTF. CDR3 nucleotides: TGCAGCGTTCCACCTCGGACAGGGGTCTATGGCTACACCTTC.

V usage is TRBV30 and J usage is TRBJ1-2; D unclear. The CDR3 runs to 12 residues. Germline V gives CDR1 GTSNPN, CDR2 SVGIG (reference sequence). V was pared by 4 bases and J by 8 bases, with 14 bases between. CDR3 loop: CAWTPTLGGYTF. The CDR3 bases are TGTGCCTGGACTCCAACCCTCGGGGGCTACACCTTC.

This chain joins TRBV5-1 and TRBJ2-1; possibly TRBD1 for D (5 bases). CDR1 and CDR2 from the germline V gene are SGHRS and YFSETQ. V dropped 1 base and J dropped 5 bases, with 13 bases sitting between them. The CDR3 consists of 15 residues. CDR3 sequence: CASSLRLAGNNEQFF. In nucleotides, the CDR3 is TGCGCCAGCAGCTTGCGGTTAGCAGGGAACAATGAGCAGTTCTTC.

The V and J genes are TRBV5-5 and TRBJ1-2; D remains unclear. The CDR3 spans 16 residues. Germline V gene data show CDR1 as SGHKS and CDR2 as YYEKEE (reference sequence). V dropped 4 bases and J dropped 1 base, with 17 bases sitting between them. The DNA for the CDR3 is TGTGCCAGCAGCCCCCGATACGAGGTTCTTAACTATGGCTACACCTTC. Encoded protein: CASSPRYEVLNYGYTF. Variable domain in full (rest from reference TRBV5-5 and TRBJ1-2): DAGVTQSPTHLIKTRGQQVTLRCSPISGHKSVSWYQQVLGQGPQFIFQYYEKEERGRGNFPDRFSARQFPNYSSELNVNALLLGDSALYLCASSPRYEVLNYGYTFGSGTRLTVV.

This chain connects TRBV11-2 to TRBJ1-3, with unresolved D. V was cut by 1 base and J by 7 bases, with 5 bases left in between. This CDR3 spans 12 amino acids. Per the germline V gene, CDR1 is SGHAT and CDR2 is FQNNGV. Here the CDR3 DNA reads TGTGCCAGCAGCTTAGTGCGGAACACCATATATTTT. Encoded protein: CASSLVRNTIYF.

The chain joins TRBV7-9 to TRBJ2-2; D remains unclear. Germline CDR1 reads SEHNR; CDR2 reads FQNEAQ (reference sequence). CDR3 length: 15 amino acids. V lost 2 bases to trimming and J lost 6 bases, with 13 bases between them. CDR3 sequence reads: CASSLTTRGAGELFF. The CDR3 DNA reads as TGTGCCAGCAGCTTAACTACACGTGGTGCCGGGGAGCTGTTTTTT.

V and J are TRBV19 and TRBJ1-1; D is possibly TRBD1 (6 bases). The germline V gene encodes CDR1 LNHDA and CDR2 SQIVND (reference sequence). The germline V and J ends were trimmed by 5 bases and 5 bases, with 18 bases remaining between them. CDR3 length: 15 amino acids. The CDR3 nucleotides are TGTGCCAGTAGTGGTAACAGGGTATTCGGTACTGAAGCTTTCTTT. Its protein is CASSGNRVFGTEAFF.